There are a few counts of the clone carrying this TCR beta chain. Looked up from germline, CDR1 is SNHLY and CDR2 is FYNNEI. The CDR3 spans 16 residues. The V end was cut by 6 bases, the J end by 2 bases, with 17 bases between. These data belong to a study of T-cell memory formation after mild COVID-19. TCRdb ran MiXCR on the 5' RACE reads and lists one entry per CDR3 protein. The sample has 200,000 to 250,000 distinct CDR3 sequences, 15% seen once; the top ten hold around 2.2%. This rearrangement joins TRBV2 to TRBJ2-1; TRBD1 or TRBD2 may be the D gene (5 bases each). The specimen sequenced was PBMCs or a T cell subset sorted from them (not recorded which). The TCR originated in an adult woman who had mild COVID-19 (a few samples of this study predate the infection). Cell type and time point are not known. CDR3 residues: CASSGVYSGTYNEQFF. The CDR3, as DNA: TGTGCCAGCAGCGGGGTGTACTCAGGGACCTACAATGAGCAGTTCTTC. Variable domain in full (rest from reference TRBV2 and TRBJ2-1): EPEVTQTPSHQVTQMGQEVILRCVPISNHLYFYWYRQILGQKVEFLVSFYNNEISEKSEIFDDQFSVERPDGSNFTLKIRSTKLEDSAMYFCASSGVYSGTYNEQFFGPGTRLTVL.